Listed here are 7 T cell receptor beta chains from one sample, sequenced in a study of blood T cell repertoires in COVID-19. Profiling relied on immunoSEQ multiplex PCR, and the TCRdb table lists in-frame clones only, not all of them. The sample includes roughly 240,000 clones, 83% of them seen just once. Sequencing was done on a sample of PBMCs or T cells enriched from blood (not recorded which). The receptor source for this set is a middle-aged woman who had been exposed to COVID-19.

The table lists this clone with a count of one. J is TRBJ2-3 and V is TRBV6-2 or TRBV6-3; 11 bases map to TRBD2. This CDR3 contains 16 residues. Germline trimming cut 3 bases from V and 6 bases from J; bases unmatched to any gene: 8. Germline CDR1 MNHEY, CDR2 SVGEGT. CDR3 sequence (DNA): TGTGCCAGCAGTTATCCGGAACTAGCGGGGGCCGATACGCAGTATTTT. This translates into CASSYPELAGADTQYF.

The J gene is TRBJ2-3, the V gene TRBV12-5; possibly TRBD2 for D (6 bases). Germline V gene lookup returns CDR1 LGHNT and CDR2 FRNRAP. This CDR3 region has 16 residues. V lost 6 bases to trimming and J lost 2 bases, with 18 bases between them. The CDR3 is CASGPGERGFTDTQYF. The CDR3 DNA reads as TGTGCTAGTGGCCCGGGGGAAAGGGGATTCACAGATACGCAGTATTTT.

The chain recombines TRBV24-1 with TRBJ1-5, with D perhaps TRBD1 (6 bases). V was trimmed by 2 bases and J by 5 bases, leaving 12 bases between them. This CDR3 spans 15 amino acids. CDR1 and CDR2 from the germline V gene are KGHDR and SFDVKD. The CDR3 here is CATSDSRDKYQPQHF. CDR3 coding DNA: TGTGCCACCAGTGATTCCCGGGACAAATATCAGCCCCAGCATTTT.

This clone has only a few counts. This chain uses TRBV6-2 or TRBV6-3 with TRBJ1-1; TRBD1 might be the D (5 bases). The germline V and J ends were trimmed by 2 bases and 2 bases, with 9 bases remaining between them. The CDR3 contains 14 residues. Germline V gene sequence: CDR1 MNHEY, CDR2 SVGEGT. CDR3 sequence: CASSYAGLNTEAFF. Written as DNA, the CDR3 is TGTGCCAGCAGTTACGCAGGGCTTAACACTGAAGCTTTCTTT.

The J gene is TRBJ2-3, the V gene TRBV10-3; TRBD2 aligns across 10 bases. The CDR3 extends over 14 amino acids. With V trimmed by 4 bases and J by 6 bases, 4 bases remained unmatched. CDR1 is ENHRY and CDR2 is SYGVKD in the germline V gene. Written as DNA, the CDR3 is TGTGCCATCAGTGCTCTAGCGGGGGAGGATACGCAGTATTTT. Its protein product is CAISALAGEDTQYF.

The chain combines TRBV7-3 with TRBJ2-2, with 7 bases fitting TRBD2. With 8 bases clipped from V and 3 bases from J, the junction kept 3 bases outside the gene matches. This CDR3 is built from 13 residues. CDR1 is SGHTA, CDR2 FQGTGA, per germline. The CDR3 here is CASAGDHTGELFF. The CDR3 DNA follows: TGTGCCAGCGCGGGGGATCACACCGGGGAGCTGTTTTTT. Full variable domain (missing parts from reference TRBV7-3 and TRBJ2-2): GAGVSQTPSNKVTEKGKYVELRCDPISGHTALYWYRQSLGQGPEFLIYFQGTGAADDSGLPNDRFFAVRPEGSVSTLKIQRTERGDSAVYLCASAGDHTGELFFGEGSRLTVL.

This chain joins TRBV9 and TRBJ1-1, with TRBD1 identical over 7 bases. Germline V gene lookup returns CDR1 SGDLS and CDR2 YYNGEE. The CDR3 has 14 amino acids. Trimming took 3 bases from V and 0 from J; bases not matched to a gene: 2. Here the CDR3 DNA reads TGTGCCAGCAGCGGACAGGGACTGAACACTGAAGCTTTCTTT. The encoded protein is CASSGQGLNTEAFF.